This is a list of T cell receptor beta chains from one sample in a study of cytomegalovirus exposure and HLA in healthy donors. Using immunoSEQ multiplex PCR, the repertoire was profiled, and TCRdb retains in-frame clones only, with some absent. The sample lists approximately 160,000 clones, roughly three quarters seen once, with less than 15% in the top ten. Sequencing was done on a sample of PBMCs. These receptor sequences come from a woman aged 45-65 years in good health and CMV-seropositive. Both conserved end residues are part of each CDR3. D genes are given only for firm matches. Clone size is not always given. Where it is, it says once, few, many or a class for expanded clones.

J	size	V	D	CDR3	DNA
TRBJ1-2	few	TRBV7-2	-	CASSLVRPYYGYTF	TGTGCCAGCAGCTTAGTCAGGCCGTACTATGGCTACACCTTC
TRBJ2-1	-	TRBV9	TRBD1	CASSVDAGTVNEQFF	TGTGCCAGCAGCGTAGACGCCGGGACAGTCAATGAGCAGTTCTTC
TRBJ1-2	-	TRBV30	TRBD1	CAWSLTGLDYGYTF	TGTGCCTGGAGCTTGACAGGGTTGGACTATGGCTACACCTTC
TRBJ1-2	-	TRBV2	TRBD1	CASSQGQGAIGYGYTF	TGTGCCAGCAGCCAGGGACAGGGGGCTATTGGGTATGGCTACACCTTC
TRBJ2-1	few	TRBV7-8	TRBD2	CASSLWASGGSSYNEQFF	TGTGCCAGCAGCTTATGGGCTAGCGGGGGGAGCTCCTACAATGAGCAGTTCTTC
TRBJ2-1	-	TRBV9	TRBD2	CASSARAGVSYNEQFF	TGTGCCAGCAGCGCCAGGGCGGGGGTCTCCTACAATGAGCAGTTCTTC
TRBJ2-2	-	TRBV6-1	-	CASSPHSGNTGELFF	TGTGCCAGCAGTCCCCATAGCGGGAACACCGGGGAGCTGTTTTTT
TRBJ1-3	-	TRBV4-2	-	CASSQVLSGNTIYF	TGTGCCAGCAGCCAAGTTCTCTCTGGAAACACCATATATTTT
TRBJ1-1	-	TRBV7-9	-	CSSSPKGGDTEAFF	TGTTCCAGCAGCCCAAAGGGAGGGGACACTGAAGCTTTCTTT
TRBJ1-5	-	TRBV7-2	TRBD1	CASSWTGVNQPQHF	TGTGCCAGCAGCTGGACAGGGGTGAATCAGCCCCAGCATTTT
TRBJ2-1	-	TRBV9	-	CASSPGYNEQFF	TGTGCCAGCAGCCCCGGGTACAATGAGCAGTTCTTC
TRBJ2-1	-	TRBV6-1	TRBD1	CASSRGTASYNEQFF	TGTGCCAGCAGTCGAGGGACAGCTTCCTACAATGAGCAGTTCTTC
TRBJ2-2	-	TRBV5-1	TRBD1	CASGPTTGGTGELFF	TGCGCCAGCGGCCCAACGACAGGGGGGACCGGGGAGCTGTTTTTT
TRBJ2-1	-	TRBV11-2	-	CASSLDVSSGNEQFF	TGTGCCAGCAGCTTAGATGTGTCCAGCGGCAATGAGCAGTTCTTC
TRBJ1-1	-	TRBV4-1	-	CASSRDPYRAEAFF	TGCGCCAGCAGCCGAGACCCCTACAGGGCTGAAGCTTTCTTT
TRBJ2-7	few	TRBV5-6	-	CASSPGDSYEQYF	TGTGCCAGCAGTCCGGGAGACTCCTACGAGCAGTACTTC
TRBJ2-1	-	TRBV5-1	-	CASSLARHNEQFF	TGCGCCAGCAGCTTGGCCAGACATAATGAGCAGTTCTTC
TRBJ2-7	-	TRBV7-9	-	CASSSQPGHDSSSSYEQYF	TGTGCCAGCAGCTCCCAGCCGGGACACGATTCGTCCAGCTCCTACGAGCAGTACTTC
TRBJ1-2	-	TRBV9	TRBD1	CASSVVGDRRGYTF	TGTGCCAGCAGCGTAGTGGGGGACAGGCGAGGCTACACCTTC
TRBJ2-3	-	TRBV7-9	-	CASSLVRRGASTDTQYF	TGTGCCAGCAGCTTAGTCCGTCGGGGGGCCTCAACAGATACGCAGTATTTT
TRBJ1-1	-	TRBV6-6	-	CASSYPSGAEAFF	TGTGCCAGCAGTTACCCCTCCGGAGCCGAAGCTTTCTTT
TRBJ2-7	-	TRBV6-5	-	CASSPDRGSYEQYF	TGTGCCAGCAGCCCAGACAGAGGCTCCTACGAGCAGTACTTC
TRBJ2-1	-	TRBV5-1	TRBD2	CASSLVGLAGGPKFF	TGCGCCAGCAGCTTGGTTGGGCTAGCGGGGGGGCCGAAGTTCTTC
TRBJ2-4	-	TRBV5-4	TRBD1	CASSDGQGNIQYF	TGTGCCAGCAGCGATGGACAGGGGAACATTCAGTACTTC
TRBJ2-7	-	TRBV7-3	-	CASSSAPRGEQYF	TGTGCCAGCAGCTCAGCCCCACGGGGCGAGCAGTACTTC
TRBJ2-3	-	TRBV9	TRBD2	CASSVELAGGTDTQYF	TGTGCCAGCAGCGTAGAACTAGCGGGGGGAACAGATACGCAGTATTTT
TRBJ1-5	-	TRBV6-1	-	CASSAGGSNQPQHF	TGTGCCAGCAGTGCCGGGGGTAGCAATCAGCCCCAGCATTTT
TRBJ2-3	-	TRBV14	TRBD1	CASSTDRGGGDTQYF	TGTGCCAGCAGCACGGACAGGGGAGGAGGAGATACGCAGTATTTT
TRBJ1-5	-	TRBV21-1	-	CASSNGQTYSNQPQHF	TGTGCCAGCAGCAACGGACAGACCTATAGCAATCAGCCCCAGCATTTT
TRBJ1-6	-	TRBV2	-	CASSEGVAGNSPLHF	TGTGCCAGCAGTGAGGGGGTGGCGGGAAATTCACCCCTCCACTTT
TRBJ2-3	-	TRBV7-3	TRBD2	CASSSLAGGLDTQYF	TGTGCCAGCAGCTCACTAGCGGGGGGGTTAGATACGCAGTATTTT
TRBJ2-1	-	TRBV30	TRBD2	CAWNGLAGGRGQFF	TGTGCCTGGAACGGACTAGCGGGGGGGCGGGGGCAGTTCTTC
TRBJ2-1	few	TRBV27	TRBD2	CASSPQRGSSYNEQFF	TGTGCCAGCAGTCCGCAGCGGGGGAGCTCCTACAATGAGCAGTTCTTC
TRBJ2-7	-	TRBV5-6	-	CASSLGLVLDEQYF	TGTGCCAGCAGCTTGGGACTAGTCCTTGACGAGCAGTACTTC
TRBJ1-1	-	TRBV2	TRBD1	CASSGRGPGTEAFF	TGTGCCAGCAGTGGCAGGGGGCCGGGTACTGAAGCTTTCTTT
TRBJ1-6	-	TRBV14	-	CASSGGYYNSPLHF	TGTGCCAGCAGCGGGGGCTATTATAATTCACCCCTCCACTTT
TRBJ1-6	once	TRBV6-1	TRBD1	CASSVGTVSNSPLHF	TGTGCCAGCAGTGTTGGGACAGTATCGAATTCACCCCTCCACTTT
TRBJ1-6	few	TRBV10-3	TRBD1	CAISEGDSPQIPLHF	TGTGCCATCAGTGAGGGGGACAGCCCCCAAATTCCCCTCCACTTT
TRBJ1-5	-	TRBV27	TRBD1	CASSLLRGSNQPQHF	TGTGCCAGCAGTTTACTCAGGGGGAGCAATCAGCCCCAGCATTTT
TRBJ2-2	few	TRBV19	-	CASSILGNTGELFF	TGTGCCAGTAGTATTTTGGGCAACACCGGGGAGCTGTTTTTT
TRBJ1-5	-	TRBV5-4	-	CASSSPAGSIYNSNQPQHF	TGTGCCAGCAGCTCCCCGGCAGGATCAATATACAATAGCAATCAGCCCCAGCATTTT
TRBJ1-4	-	TRBV5-1	TRBD1	CASRPLTGGDEKLFF	TGCGCCAGCAGGCCACTCACAGGGGGAGATGAAAAACTGTTTTTT
TRBJ1-4	-	TRBV6-5	TRBD1	CASRPRTGTGKLFF	TGTGCCAGCAGACCCCGGACAGGGACCGGAAAACTGTTTTTT
TRBJ1-1	-	TRBV7-9	-	CASSQMTNTEAFF	TGTGCCAGCAGCCAGATGACAAACACTGAAGCTTTCTTT
TRBJ1-5	-	TRBV30	-	CAWSGGVDNQPQHF	TGTGCCTGGAGCGGCGGGGTGGACAATCAGCCCCAGCATTTT
TRBJ1-6	-	TRBV11-2	-	CASSLGLAYNSPLHF	TGTGCCAGCAGCTTAGGACTGGCCTATAATTCACCCCTCCACTTT
TRBJ2-2	-	TRBV4-1	TRBD2	CASSQAGLAGNTGELFF	TGCGCCAGCAGCCAAGCGGGACTAGCGGGGAACACCGGGGAGCTGTTTTTT
TRBJ2-5	-	TRBV10-3	TRBD1	CAISDSGQGRETQYF	TGTGCCATCAGCGATAGTGGACAGGGGAGGGAGACCCAGTACTTC
TRBJ2-2	-	TRBV10-3	TRBD1	CATSFGRGRLLTTGELFF	TGTGCCACCAGTTTTGGCAGGGGGCGTCTATTGACCACCGGGGAGCTGTTTTTT
TRBJ1-1	few	TRBV19	-	CASSNQARNTEAFF	TGTGCCAGTAGTAATCAGGCACGGAACACTGAAGCTTTCTTT
TRBJ2-3	-	TRBV6-6	TRBD2	CASNTRTSGDTQYF	TGTGCCAGCAATACGCGGACTAGCGGGGATACGCAGTATTTT
TRBJ1-1	-	TRBV7-2	-	CASSLIAGSTEAFF	TGTGCCAGCAGCTTAATAGCGGGGAGCACTGAAGCTTTCTTT
TRBJ1-5	-	TRBV4-1	TRBD1	CASSQGGTADQPQHF	TGCGCCAGCAGCCAAGGAGGGACAGCCGATCAGCCCCAGCATTTT
TRBJ2-6	-	TRBV19	-	CASTNRRSSGANVLTF	TGTGCCAGTACCAATCGTCGGAGCTCTGGGGCCAACGTCCTGACTTTC
TRBJ2-7	-	TRBV5-4	-	CASSLGQAAYEQYF	TGTGCCAGCAGCTTGGGGCAGGCCGCCTACGAGCAGTACTTC
TRBJ1-6	-	TRBV30	-	CAWSVGGYSPLHF	TGTGCCTGGAGTGTCGGAGGATACTCACCCCTCCACTTT
TRBJ2-5	-	TRBV9	TRBD1	CASSPQTGGRETQYF	TGTGCCAGCAGCCCCCAGACAGGGGGCAGGGAGACCCAGTACTTC